The 9 T cell receptor beta chains in this list originate from one sample, sequenced in a study of blood T cell repertoires in COVID-19. Generated by immunoSEQ multiplex PCR, the TCRdb table keeps only in-frame clones and is missing some. The repertoire holds about 270,000 clones, with more than 70% as singletons. Specimen: peripheral blood. The origin of the receptors is a woman aged 18-29 years with acute or convalescent COVID-19.

This clone was found a few times. V and J are TRBV14 and TRBJ1-2; 8 positions agree with TRBD1. This CDR3 has 15 residues. Losses at the gene ends were 0 bases for V and 3 bases for J; bases not matched to a gene: 3. In germline, CDR1 is SGHDN, CDR2 FVKESK. The CDR3 sequence is CASSQEGQDYYGYTF. The CDR3 nucleotides read TGTGCCAGCAGCCAAGAGGGACAGGATTACTATGGCTACACCTTC.

The rearrangement uses TRBV5-4 and TRBJ2-7; D might be TRBD2 (6 bases). CDR1 and CDR2 from the germline V gene are SGHNT and YYREEE (reference sequence). Trimming pared 5 bases from V and 2 bases from J, leaving 14 bases between. This CDR3 region has 14 residues. DNA for the CDR3: TGTGCCAGCAGTCGGGGGAGTTTCCCCTACGAGCAGTACTTC. This translates into CASSRGSFPYEQYF.

The chain has TRBV18 and TRBJ1-5; no clear D. Germline V gene data show CDR1 as KGHSH and CDR2 as LQKENI. This CDR3 is 14 amino acids long. The germline V and J ends were trimmed by 6 bases and 4 bases, with 13 bases remaining between them. CDR3 nucleotide sequence: TGTGCCAGCTCCCTTTTGCGGGAAAATCAGCCCCAGCATTTT. Translation: CASSLLRENQPQHF.

The chain couples TRBV6-6 to TRBJ1-5; D not certain. CDR3 length: 14 amino acids. Germline V gives CDR1 MNHNY, CDR2 SVGAGI (reference sequence). Trimming removed 2 bases from V and 7 bases from J, with 12 bases in between. Here the CDR3 reads CASSYGSGGQPQHF. CDR3 sequence (DNA): TGTGCCAGCAGTTACGGATCCGGCGGGCAGCCCCAGCATTTT.

The genes are TRBV13 and TRBJ2-7; 7 bases fit TRBD2. This CDR3 comprises 15 residues. The J segment lost 1 base and the V segment lost 5 bases, leaving 8 bases of the junction unmatched. CDR1 PRHDT and CDR2 FYEKMQ come from the germline V gene (reference sequence). CDR3 in amino acids: CASSAPGEGSYEQYF. DNA for the CDR3: TGTGCCAGCAGCGCCCCGGGGGAGGGATCCTACGAGCAGTACTTC.

The rearrangement uses TRBV2 and TRBJ2-1, with 9 bases that match TRBD2. CDR1 is SNHLY, CDR2 FYNNEI, per germline. J gave up 2 bases and V 4 bases, and 0 bases lay outside the gene matches. The CDR3 is made up of 14 amino acids. Here the CDR3 reads CASSGLAAYNEQFF. In nucleotides, the CDR3 is TGTGCCAGCAGTGGACTAGCGGCCTACAATGAGCAGTTCTTC.

The chain joins TRBV18 to TRBJ2-3; D gene unclear. V lost 0 bases and J 4 bases, leaving 14 bases between the germline ends. The germline V gene has CDR1 KGHSH and CDR2 LQKENI. The CDR3 totals 16 residues. The CDR3 bases are TGTGCCAGCTCACCACCCGACACGTACACTTCAGATACGCAGTATTTT. Translating it yields CASSPPDTYTSDTQYF.

The chain has TRBV5-1 and TRBJ2-5; 15 positions match TRBD2. CDR3 length: 16 residues. The germline V gene encodes CDR1 SGHRS and CDR2 YFSETQ. The junction had 6 bases not matched to a gene; V was cut back by 4 bases and J by 5 bases. The CDR3 spells CASSPGTSGRRETQYF. The DNA for the CDR3 is TGCGCCAGCAGCCCGGGGACTAGCGGGAGGAGGGAGACCCAGTACTTC.

This clone was seen only once. The CDR3: CAWSPGLYNEQFF. The CDR3 nucleotides are TGTGCCTGGAGCCCGGGACTTTACAATGAGCAGTTCTTC. The chain joins TRBV30 to TRBJ2-1; TRBD2 might be the D (6 bases). Germline V CDR1 and CDR2: GTSNPN, SVGIG (reference sequence). There are 13 residues in the CDR3. Trimming left V 3 bases short and J 4 bases short, with 10 bases between.